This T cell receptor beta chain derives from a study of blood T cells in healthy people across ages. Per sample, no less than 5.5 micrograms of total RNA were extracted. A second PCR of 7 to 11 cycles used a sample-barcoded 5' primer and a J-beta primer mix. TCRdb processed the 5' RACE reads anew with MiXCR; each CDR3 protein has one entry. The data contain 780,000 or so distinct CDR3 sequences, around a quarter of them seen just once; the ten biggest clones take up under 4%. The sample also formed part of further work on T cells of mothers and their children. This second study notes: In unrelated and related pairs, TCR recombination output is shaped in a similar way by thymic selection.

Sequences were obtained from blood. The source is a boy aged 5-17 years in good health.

The CDR3 nucleotides read TGCGCCAGCAGCAAAGACACGGGATATTCCTACGAGCAGTACTTC. Translation gives CASSKDTGYSYEQYF. The chain carries TRBV5-1 and TRBJ2-7; D possibly corresponds to TRBD2 (5 bases). Germline-derived CDR1 and CDR2 are SGHRS and YFSETQ. The CDR3 has 15 amino acids. The V and J ends lost 4 bases and 1 base respectively, with 15 bases between them.